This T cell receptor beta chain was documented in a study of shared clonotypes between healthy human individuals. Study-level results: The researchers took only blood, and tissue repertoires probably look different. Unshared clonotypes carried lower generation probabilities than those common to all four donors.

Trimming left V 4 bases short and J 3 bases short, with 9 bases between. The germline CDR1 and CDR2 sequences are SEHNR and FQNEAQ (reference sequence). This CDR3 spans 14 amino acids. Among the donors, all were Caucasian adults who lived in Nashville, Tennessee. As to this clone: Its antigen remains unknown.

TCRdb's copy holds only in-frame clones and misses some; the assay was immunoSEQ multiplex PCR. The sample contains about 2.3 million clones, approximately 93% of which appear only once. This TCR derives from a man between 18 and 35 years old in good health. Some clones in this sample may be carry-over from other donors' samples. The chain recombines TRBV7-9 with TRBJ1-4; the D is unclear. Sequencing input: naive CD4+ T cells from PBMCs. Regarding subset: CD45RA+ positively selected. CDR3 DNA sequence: TGTGCCAGCAGCTATTTCTCCGCTAATGAAAAACTGTTTTTT. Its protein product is CASSYFSANEKLFF. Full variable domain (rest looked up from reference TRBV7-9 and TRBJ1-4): DTGVSQNPRHKITKRGQNVTFRCDPISEHNRLYWYRQTLGQGPEFLTYFQNEAQLEKSRLLSDRFSAERPKGSFSTLEIQRTEQGDSAMYLCASSYFSANEKLFFGSGTQLSVL.